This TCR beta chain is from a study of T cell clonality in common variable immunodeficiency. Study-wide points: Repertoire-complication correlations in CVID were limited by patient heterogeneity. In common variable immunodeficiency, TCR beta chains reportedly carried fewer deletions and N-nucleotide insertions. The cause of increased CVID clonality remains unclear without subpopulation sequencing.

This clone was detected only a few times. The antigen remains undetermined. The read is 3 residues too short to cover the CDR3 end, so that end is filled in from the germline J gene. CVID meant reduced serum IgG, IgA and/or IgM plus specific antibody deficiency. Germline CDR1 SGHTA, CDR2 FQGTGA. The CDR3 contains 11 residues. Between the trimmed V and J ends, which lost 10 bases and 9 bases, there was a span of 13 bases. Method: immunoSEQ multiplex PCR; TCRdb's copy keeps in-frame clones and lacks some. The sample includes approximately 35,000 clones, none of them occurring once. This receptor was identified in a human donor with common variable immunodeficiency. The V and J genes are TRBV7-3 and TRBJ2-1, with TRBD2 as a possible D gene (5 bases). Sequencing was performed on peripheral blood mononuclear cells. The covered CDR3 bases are TGTGCCACCGAGGGTGATACTGAG. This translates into CATEGDTE. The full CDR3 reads CATEGDTEQFF.